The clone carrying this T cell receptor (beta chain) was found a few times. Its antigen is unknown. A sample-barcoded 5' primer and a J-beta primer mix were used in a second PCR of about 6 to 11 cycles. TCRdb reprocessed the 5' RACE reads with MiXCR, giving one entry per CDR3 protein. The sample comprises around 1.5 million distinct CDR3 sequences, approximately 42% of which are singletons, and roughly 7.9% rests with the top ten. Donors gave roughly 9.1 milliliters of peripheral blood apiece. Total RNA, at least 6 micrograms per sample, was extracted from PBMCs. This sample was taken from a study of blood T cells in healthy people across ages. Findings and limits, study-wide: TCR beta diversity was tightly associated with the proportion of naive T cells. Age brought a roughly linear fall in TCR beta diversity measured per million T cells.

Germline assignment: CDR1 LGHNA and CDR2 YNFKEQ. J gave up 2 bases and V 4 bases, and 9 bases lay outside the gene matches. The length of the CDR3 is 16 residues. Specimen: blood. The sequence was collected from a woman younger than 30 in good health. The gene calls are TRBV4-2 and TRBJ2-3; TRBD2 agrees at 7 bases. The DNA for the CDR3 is TGTGCCAGCAGCCTCCGTGGGGACTACCCCACAGATACGCAGTATTTT. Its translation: CASSLRGDYPTDTQYF.